The next 21 T cell receptor beta chains were all read from a single sample in a study of cytomegalovirus exposure and HLA in healthy donors. The PCR had 60 Vbeta and 13 Jbeta primers. The protocol was immunoSEQ multiplex PCR, while the TCRdb copy is restricted to in-frame clones and leaves out a portion. The sample carries 150,000 to 200,000 clones, roughly 87% recorded once. The material sequenced was PBMCs. Receptors were obtained from a girl less than two years old in good health and CMV-seronegative.

The rearrangement links TRBV30 to TRBJ2-7; 7 positions match TRBD1. Per the germline V gene, CDR1 is GTSNPN and CDR2 is SVGIG (reference sequence). Trimming took 5 bases from V and 3 from J; bases not matched to a gene: 10. CDR3 length: 14 amino acids. CDR3 region: CAWSMPGTVYEQYF. The CDR3 coding sequence is TGTGCCTGGTCTATGCCCGGGACAGTCTACGAGCAGTACTTC.

This clone was detected only a few times. This chain connects TRBV6-6 to TRBJ2-1; D uncertain. Germline V lookup: CDR1 MNHNY, CDR2 SVGAGI (reference sequence). The CDR3 consists of 13 residues. V dropped 5 bases and J dropped 4 bases, with 9 bases sitting between them. CDR3 DNA sequence: TGTGCCAGCAGTCCTCTCGGTTACAATGAGCAGTTCTTC. Encoded protein: CASSPLGYNEQFF.

V is TRBV6-6 and J is TRBJ2-7; no firm D call. Germline loops: CDR1 MNHNY, CDR2 SVGAGI (reference sequence). V was pared by 0 bases and J by 2 bases, with 8 bases between. This CDR3 has 14 residues. The CDR3: CASSYSVTTYEQYF. The CDR3 DNA sequence: TGTGCCAGCAGTTACTCGGTTACAACCTACGAGCAGTACTTC.

As DNA, the CDR3 is TGTGCCATCAGGGCCAGCGGTACTCGATTAAACGCTGAAGCTTTCTTT. Its protein product is CAIRASGTRLNAEAFF. The genes are TRBV10-3 and TRBJ1-1, with D unresolved. CDR1 is ENHRY, CDR2 SYGVKD, per germline. The CDR3 length is 16 residues. V was shortened by 6 bases and J by 6 bases, with 23 bases between the two germline ends.

V is TRBV2 and J is TRBJ2-5, with D possibly TRBD1 on 6 matching bases. V was clipped by 7 bases and J by 2 bases, with 17 bases between them. This CDR3 is built from 15 residues. Per the germline V gene, CDR1 is SNHLY and CDR2 is FYNNEI. As DNA, the CDR3 is TGTGCCAGCAATTCCCCCGGGACATCGCAAGAGACCCAGTACTTC. Amino acid sequence: CASNSPGTSQETQYF.

The chain combines TRBV5-1 with TRBJ2-7; D possibly corresponds to TRBD2 (5 bases). Per the germline V gene, CDR1 is SGHRS and CDR2 is YFSETQ. The CDR3 is 13 residues long. Trimming took 0 bases from V and 7 from J, leaving 11 bases between them. The CDR3 DNA reads TGCGCCAGCAGCTTGGTACTCACGGGGGAGCAGTACTTC. Its protein is CASSLVLTGEQYF. The entire variable domain, with the rest obtained from reference TRBV5-1 and TRBJ2-7, is as follows: KAGVTQTPRYLIKTRGQQVTLSCSPISGHRSVSWYQQTPGQGLQFLFEYFSETQRNKGNFPGRFSGRQFSNSRSEMNVSTLELGDSALYLCASSLVLTGEQYFGPGTRLTVT.

The chain recombines TRBV4-3 with TRBJ2-7; tentatively, D is TRBD2 (5 bases). This CDR3 contains 14 residues. V lost 3 bases to trimming and J lost 0 bases, with 9 bases between them. Germline loops: CDR1 LGHNA, CDR2 YSLEER. Here the CDR3 reads CASSQEGSSYEQYF. In nucleotides, the CDR3 is TGCGCCAGCAGCCAGGAAGGGAGCTCCTACGAGCAGTACTTC.

The rearrangement uses TRBV6-5 and TRBJ2-3; the D gene is possibly TRBD2 (5 bases). Germline V CDR1 and CDR2: MNHEY, SVGAGI. The CDR3 has 13 residues. V was cut by 8 bases and J by 1 base, with 10 bases left in between. The CDR3 bases are TGTGCCAGCGTCGATAGCGGCACAGATACGCAGTATTTT. This translates into CASVDSGTDTQYF.

The chain links TRBV9 to TRBJ1-2; TRBD1 might be the D (6 bases). Trimming pared 0 bases from V and 6 bases from J, leaving 9 bases between. CDR3 length: 13 residues. The germline V gene encodes CDR1 SGDLS and CDR2 YYNGEE. CDR3 coding DNA: TGTGCCAGCAGCGTAGCAGGACAGCATGGCTACACCTTC. This encodes CASSVAGQHGYTF.

This clone appeared once. The chain couples TRBV27 to TRBJ2-3, with 7 bases aligning to TRBD2. In germline, CDR1 is MNHEY, CDR2 SMNVEV (reference sequence). The V and J ends lost 5 bases and 0 bases, in that order; junction bases with no gene match: 5. CDR3 length equals 15 residues. The CDR3 spells CASSALATSTDTQYF. DNA of the CDR3: TGTGCCAGCAGTGCACTAGCGACCAGCACAGATACGCAGTATTTT.

The rearrangement links TRBV5-1 to TRBJ1-4; no firm D call. The V and J ends lost 7 bases and 0 bases respectively, with 10 bases between them. The CDR3 consists of 14 residues. The germline CDR1 and CDR2 sequences are SGHRS and YFSETQ. The DNA for the CDR3 is TGCGCCAGCTCCCCACGGTCAACTAATGAAAAACTGTTTTTT. It is translated as CASSPRSTNEKLFF.

This rearrangement joins TRBV15 to TRBJ2-5, with D possibly matching TRBD2 (7 bases). Near its end, the DNA agrees better with TRBJ2-7, so the J call may be wrong. Germline lookup yields CDR1 LNHNV and CDR2 YYDKDF (reference sequence). The CDR3 covers 17 residues. The CDR3 coding sequence is TGTGCCACCAGCAGAGATTACCGGGGGGCCCTTTCCTACGAGCAGTACTTC. Translation: CATSRDYRGALSYEQYF.

This chain links TRBV21-1 with TRBJ2-2; TRBD2 reflects the table's D call only, with no check against the DNA. TRBV21-1 is a pseudogene locus. The CDR3 sequence is 16 residues long. Here the CDR3 reads CASSLRTSGRTGELFF. Here the CDR3 DNA reads TGTGCCAGCAGCTTACGGACTAGCGGGAGAACCGGGGAGCTGTTTTTT.

This sequence joins TRBV6-1 and TRBJ1-1; no clear D. Trimming removed 2 bases at V and 0 bases at J, with 10 bases between. The V gene's germline CDR1 is MNHNS and CDR2 SASEGT. The CDR3 totals 15 residues. CDR3 DNA: TGTGCCAGCAGTGAATGGCCGGGGATGAACACTGAAGCTTTCTTT. Its translation is CASSEWPGMNTEAFF.

V and J are TRBV5-1 and TRBJ2-1; TRBD2 is a possible D gene (6 bases). The CDR3 is 16 amino acids. The germline V and J ends were trimmed by 0 bases and 2 bases, with 12 bases remaining between them. CDR1 and CDR2 from the germline V gene are SGHRS and YFSETQ. CDR3 protein: CASSLALTRAYNEQFF. CDR3 DNA: TGCGCCAGCAGCTTGGCATTGACTAGGGCCTACAATGAGCAGTTCTTC.

V is TRBV29-1 and J is TRBJ2-1; 10 positions match TRBD1. The CDR3 is made up of 15 amino acids. V dropped 5 bases and J dropped 6; count of bases not matched to a gene: 10. Germline V lookup: CDR1 SQVTM, CDR2 ANQGSEA. The CDR3 DNA reads TGCAGCGTTAATAGCCGGGACAGGGGAATCAATGAGCAGTTCTTC. It is translated as CSVNSRDRGINEQFF.

V is TRBV4-1 and J is TRBJ1-1; D is unclear. The V gene lost 0 bases and the J gene lost 5 bases, with 7 bases spanning the gap. CDR1 MGHRA and CDR2 YSYEKL come from the germline V gene. This CDR3 is 13 amino acids long. The CDR3 DNA reads as TGCGCCAGCAGCCAAGATTGGCCAACTGAAGCTTTCTTT. It translates to CASSQDWPTEAFF.

This clone has just a few counts. The chain has TRBV7-2 and TRBJ2-2, with a possible D match to TRBD2 (5 bases). The germline V gene has CDR1 SGHTA and CDR2 FQGNSA. V lost 6 bases and J lost 0, with 8 bases in between. This CDR3 is built from 14 residues. The CDR3 region has the DNA TGTGCCAGCAGGAGGACTGCGAACACCGGGGAGCTGTTTTTT. Translation: CASRRTANTGELFF.

V and J are TRBV5-1 and TRBJ2-7; TRBD1 agrees at 8 bases. There are 14 residues in the CDR3. V gave up 6 bases and J gave up 4 bases; unmatched junction bases: 9. The germline V gene encodes CDR1 SGHRS and CDR2 YFSETQ. CDR3 loop: CASTQTGDRYEQYF. In nucleotides, the CDR3 is TGCGCCAGCACCCAGACAGGGGACCGTTACGAGCAGTACTTC.

The genes are TRBV4-3 and TRBJ2-1; 10 bases align to TRBD2. With 1 base clipped from V and 9 bases from J, the junction kept 9 bases outside the gene matches. The CDR3 totals 16 residues. The germline gives CDR1 LGHNA, CDR2 YSLEER. CDR3 nucleotides: TGCGCCAGCAGCCAAGTCCGGCTAGCGGGAGTGGGTGAGCAGTTCTTC. Encoded protein: CASSQVRLAGVGEQFF.

This chain uses TRBV27 with TRBJ1-2; TRBD1 agrees at 7 bases. CDR3 length: 13 amino acids. With V trimmed by 6 bases and J by 3 bases, 4 bases remained unmatched. Germline V gene lookup returns CDR1 MNHEY and CDR2 SMNVEV (reference sequence). The CDR3 DNA follows: TGTGCCAGCAGGTTCGGGACAGACTATGGCTACACCTTC. Residues: CASRFGTDYGYTF.